Shown below are 8 T cell receptor beta chains from a single sample sequenced in a study of Graves' ophthalmopathy and Graves' hyperthyroidism. The sequenced template was RNA, covering the TCR beta CDR3 region. An opening RT-PCR round employed HTBI primers and preceded a second-round multiplex PCR. TCRdb re-derived calls from the multiplex PCR reads in MiXCR, one entry per CDR3 protein. The sample shows 400,000 or so distinct CDR3 sequences, 15% of them seen only once. Sequencing was done on a sample of peripheral blood. All receptors come from a woman between 18 and 29 years old with stable Graves' hyperthyroidism.

This clonotype was seen repeatedly, ten times or more. V gene TRBV6-2 or TRBV6-3 combines with J gene TRBJ2-7; a possible D gene is TRBD2 (6 bases). This CDR3 region has 13 residues. Germline V gene data show CDR1 as MNHEY and CDR2 as SVGEGT. The germline V and J ends were trimmed by 6 bases and 6 bases, with 15 bases remaining between them. CDR3 sequence (DNA): TGTGCCAGCAGGGACTACCATCTTGGCGAGCAGTACTTC. Translated, it gives CASRDYHLGEQYF.

This clonotype has a handful of counts. The chain links TRBV19 to TRBJ1-1; D is unresolved. Trimming removed 5 bases from V and 6 bases from J, with 10 bases in between. Germline V gene sequence: CDR1 LNHDA, CDR2 SQIVND (reference sequence). The CDR3 is made up of 12 amino acids. CDR3 sequence: CASSPNIPEAFF. As DNA, the CDR3 is TGTGCCAGTAGTCCAAACATTCCTGAAGCTTTCTTT.

In this sample, this clonotype turned up many times. The chain combines TRBV5-1 with TRBJ1-2; D not resolved. The CDR3 consists of 11 residues. Germline CDR1 is SGHRS and CDR2 is YFSETQ. V was trimmed by 5 bases and J by 8 bases, leaving 10 bases between them. CDR3 residues: CASSKGWGYTF. In nucleotides, the CDR3 is TGCGCCAGCAGTAAAGGATGGGGCTACACCTTC.

This clonotype was observed many times. This chain joins TRBV6-2 or TRBV6-3 and TRBJ2-7, with no clear D. CDR1 is MNHEY and CDR2 is SVGEGT in the germline V gene. CDR3 length: 12 residues. V dropped 7 bases and J dropped 5 bases, with 12 bases sitting between them. CDR3 in DNA: TGTGCCAGCAACACCCCGGCCCACGAGCAGTACTTC. Translating it yields CASNTPAHEQYF.

The V call is TRBV5-1, the J call TRBJ2-4; TRBD2 agrees at 7 bases. Losses at the gene ends were 4 bases for V and 8 bases for J; bases not matched to a gene: 15. The CDR3 covers 16 residues. Germline loops: CDR1 SGHRS, CDR2 YFSETQ. The CDR3 nucleotides read TGCGCCAGCAGCCGGGACTTAGCCCTAGGGAGGGACATTCAGTACTTC. It yields the protein CASSRDLALGRDIQYF.

The sample holds many counts of this clonotype. The V call is TRBV19, the J call TRBJ1-1; D remains ambiguous. Germline CDR1 is LNHDA and CDR2 is SQIVND (reference sequence). V was cut by 3 bases and J by 2 bases, with 13 bases left in between. The CDR3 contains 15 residues. This CDR3 reads CASSMGEQRNTEAFF. CDR3 nucleotide sequence: TGTGCCAGTAGTATGGGTGAACAACGAAACACTGAAGCTTTCTTT. Filled out from reference TRBV19 and TRBJ1-1, the complete variable domain reads DGGITQSPKYLFRKEGQNVTLSCEQNLNHDAMYWYRQDPGQGLRLIYYSQIVNDFQKGDIAEGYSVSREKKESFPLTVTSAQKNPTAFYLCASSMGEQRNTEAFFGQGTRLTVV.

Comments on this clonotype: The junction departs from germline at one end; a sequencing error may be responsible. This rearrangement joins TRBV6-4 to TRBJ2-7; D is unresolved. This CDR3 comprises 15 residues. Germline V gene lookup returns CDR1 MRHNA and CDR2 SNTAGT. CDR3 in DNA: TGTGCCAGCAGGCGTGACACCTTCCTAACCTACGATCAGTACTTC. Its translation: CASRRDTFLTYDQYF.

V is TRBV20-1 and J is TRBJ1-1; D call uncertain. Trimming took off 5 bases at V and 4 bases at J, with 8 bases between the two ends. The CDR3 runs 11 residues. Germline V gene data show CDR1 as DFQATT and CDR2 as SNEGSKA (reference sequence). This CDR3 reads CSAPTRTEAFF. CDR3 nucleotides: TGCAGTGCTCCGACCCGCACTGAAGCTTTCTTT.